This T cell receptor (beta chain) was captured in a study of cytomegalovirus exposure and HLA in healthy donors. About the research overall: In a later analysis, the 100 to 150 validation repertoires were reported to have used the same platform as the roughly 700 first-cohort repertoires.

Sequencing used immunoSEQ multiplex PCR; TCRdb keeps in-frame clones, though not all of them. The repertoire consists of 260,000 or so clones, with 80% to 90% occurring once and the leading ten covering 2.6%. The CDR3 extends over 16 amino acids. The V and J ends lost 1 base and 5 bases respectively, with 15 bases between them. The germline gives CDR1 MNHEY, CDR2 SMNVEV (reference sequence). Regarding the study as a whole: The study labeled 180 or so TCR beta chains cytomegalovirus-associated. According to a subsequent analysis, TCR clusters from the first cohort were inclined to appear together in the 100 to 150 validation repertoires. Rare sequences made up most TCRs, while some public TCRs were found in many donors.

Regarding this clone: Its antigen remains unknown.

Specimen: PBMCs. The rearrangement joins TRBV27 to TRBJ2-1; tentative D call: TRBD2 (6 bases). The origin of this receptor is a man aged 18 to 29 in good health and CMV-seronegative. The CDR3 bases are TGTGCCAGCAGTTTATACTCGGGACTCCCCAACAATGAGCAGTTCTTC. It translates to CASSLYSGLPNNEQFF.